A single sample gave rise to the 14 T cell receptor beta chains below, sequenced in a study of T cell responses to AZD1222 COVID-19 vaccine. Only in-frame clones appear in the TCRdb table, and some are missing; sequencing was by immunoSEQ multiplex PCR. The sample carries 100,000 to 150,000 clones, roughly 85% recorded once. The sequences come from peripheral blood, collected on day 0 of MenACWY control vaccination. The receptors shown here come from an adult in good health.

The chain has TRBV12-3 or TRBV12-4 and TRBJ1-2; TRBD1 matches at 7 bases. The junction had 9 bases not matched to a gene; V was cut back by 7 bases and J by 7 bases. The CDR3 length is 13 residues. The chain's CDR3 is CASNINRGAGYTF. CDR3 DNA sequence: TGTGCCAGCAACATAAACAGGGGAGCTGGCTACACCTTC.

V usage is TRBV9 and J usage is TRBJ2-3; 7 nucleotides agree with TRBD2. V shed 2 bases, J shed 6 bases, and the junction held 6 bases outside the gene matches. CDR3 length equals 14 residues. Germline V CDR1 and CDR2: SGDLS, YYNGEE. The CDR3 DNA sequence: TGTGCCAGCAGCGTTGGGCGACTAGCCGATACGCAGTATTTT. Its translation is CASSVGRLADTQYF.

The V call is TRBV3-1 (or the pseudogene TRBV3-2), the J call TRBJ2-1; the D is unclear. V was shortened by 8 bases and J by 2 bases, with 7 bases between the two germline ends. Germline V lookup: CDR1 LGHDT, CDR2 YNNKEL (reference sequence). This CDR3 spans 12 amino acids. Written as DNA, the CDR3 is TGTGCCAGCGCTTCCCCCTACAATGAGCAGTTCTTC. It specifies CASASPYNEQFF.

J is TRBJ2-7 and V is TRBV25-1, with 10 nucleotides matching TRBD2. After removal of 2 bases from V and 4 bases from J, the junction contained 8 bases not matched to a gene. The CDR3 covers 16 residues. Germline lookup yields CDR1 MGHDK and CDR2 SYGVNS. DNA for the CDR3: TGTGCCAGCAGTGAACGGTATGAGCGGGAGGGATACGAGCAGTACTTC. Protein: CASSERYEREGYEQYF.

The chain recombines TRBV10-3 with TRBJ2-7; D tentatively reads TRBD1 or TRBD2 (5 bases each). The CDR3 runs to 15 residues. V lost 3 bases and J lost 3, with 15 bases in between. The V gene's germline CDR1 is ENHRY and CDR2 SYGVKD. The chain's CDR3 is CAISEGVAPHYEQYF. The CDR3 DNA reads TGTGCCATCAGTGAAGGGGTAGCGCCCCACTACGAGCAGTACTTC.

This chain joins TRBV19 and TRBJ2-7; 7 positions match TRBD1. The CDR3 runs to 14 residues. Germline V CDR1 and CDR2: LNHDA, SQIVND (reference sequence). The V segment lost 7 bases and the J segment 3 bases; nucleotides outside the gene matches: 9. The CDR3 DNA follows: TGTGCCAGTAACCCTGCAGGGGGATTCTACGAGCAGTACTTC. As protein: CASNPAGGFYEQYF.

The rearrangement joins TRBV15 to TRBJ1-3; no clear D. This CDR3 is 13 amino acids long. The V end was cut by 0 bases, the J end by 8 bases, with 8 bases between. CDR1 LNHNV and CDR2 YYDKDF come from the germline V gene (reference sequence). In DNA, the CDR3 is TGTGCCACCAGCAGAGATAACGCAGACACCATATATTTT. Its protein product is CATSRDNADTIYF. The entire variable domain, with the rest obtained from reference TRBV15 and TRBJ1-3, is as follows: DAMVIQNPRYQVTQFGKPVTLSCSQTLNHNVMYWYQQKSSQAPKLLFHYYDKDFNNEADTPDNFQSRRPNTSFCFLDIRSPGLGDTAMYLCATSRDNADTIYFGEGSWLTVV.

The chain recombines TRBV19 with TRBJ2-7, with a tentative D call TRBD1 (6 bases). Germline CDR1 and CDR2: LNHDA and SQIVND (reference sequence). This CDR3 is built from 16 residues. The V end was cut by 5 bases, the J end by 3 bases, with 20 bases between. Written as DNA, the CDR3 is TGTGCCAGTAGTGGCCCCGGGACACGAAGTTACTACGAGCAGTACTTC. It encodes CASSGPGTRSYYEQYF.

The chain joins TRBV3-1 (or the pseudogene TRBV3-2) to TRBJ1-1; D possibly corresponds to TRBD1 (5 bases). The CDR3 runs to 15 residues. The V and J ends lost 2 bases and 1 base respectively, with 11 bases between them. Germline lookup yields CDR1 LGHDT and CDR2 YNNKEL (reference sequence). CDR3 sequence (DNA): TGTGCCAGCAGCCAAAGAGGTGGGGGGAACACTGAAGCTTTCTTT. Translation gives CASSQRGGGNTEAFF.

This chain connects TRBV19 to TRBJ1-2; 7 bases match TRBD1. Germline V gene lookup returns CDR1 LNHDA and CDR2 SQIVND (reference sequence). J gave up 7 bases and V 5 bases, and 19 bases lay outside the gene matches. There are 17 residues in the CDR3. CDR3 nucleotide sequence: TGTGCCAGTAGTTTCAAGGGGGCGGCTCTTGCTACGTTTGGCTACACCTTC. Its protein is CASSFKGAALATFGYTF.

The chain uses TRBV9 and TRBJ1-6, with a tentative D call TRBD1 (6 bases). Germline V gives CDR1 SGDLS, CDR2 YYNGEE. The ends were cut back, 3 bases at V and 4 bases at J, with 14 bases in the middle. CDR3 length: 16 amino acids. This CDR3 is CASSEQTGTYNSPLHF. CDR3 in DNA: TGTGCCAGCAGCGAGCAAACAGGGACATATAATTCACCCCTCCACTTT.

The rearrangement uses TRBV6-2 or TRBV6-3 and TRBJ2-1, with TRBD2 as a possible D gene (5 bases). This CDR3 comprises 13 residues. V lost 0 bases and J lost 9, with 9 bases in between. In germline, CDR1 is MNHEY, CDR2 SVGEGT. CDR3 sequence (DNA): TGTGCCAGCAGTTACTCGGAAGCGGCTGAGCAGTTCTTC. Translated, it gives CASSYSEAAEQFF.

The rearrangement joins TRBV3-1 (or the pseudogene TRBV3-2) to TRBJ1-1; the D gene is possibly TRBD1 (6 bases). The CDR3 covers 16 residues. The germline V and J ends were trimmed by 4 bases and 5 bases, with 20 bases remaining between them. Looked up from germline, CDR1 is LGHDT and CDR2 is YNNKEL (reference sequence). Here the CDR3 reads CASSPPTGRGKTEAFF. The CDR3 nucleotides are TGTGCCAGCAGCCCGCCAACAGGGCGGGGAAAAACTGAAGCTTTCTTT.

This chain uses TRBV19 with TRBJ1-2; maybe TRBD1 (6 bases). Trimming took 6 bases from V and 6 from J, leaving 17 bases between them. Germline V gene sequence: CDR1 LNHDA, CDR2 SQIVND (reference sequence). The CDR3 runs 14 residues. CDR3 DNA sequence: TGTGCCAGTAGCCTGCTACAGGGCAAGAATGGCTACACCTTC. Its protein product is CASSLLQGKNGYTF.